Described below is a single T cell receptor (beta chain) sequence and its context. Its target is unknown. Drawing of peripheral blood yielded approximately 10 milliliters from each donor. This specimen comes from a study of blood T cells in healthy people across ages. Study-wide background: Template switching retrieved approximately one barcoded beta molecule for each two T cells.

Findings of the study overall: The CMV status of each donor remained undetermined, and this could have confounded shifts in expanded clonotypes. Compared with aged donors, long-lived donors showed fewer expanded clones, suggesting selection.

There are 13 residues in the CDR3. V lost 0 bases to trimming and J lost 0 bases, with 6 bases between them. Looked up from germline, CDR1 is SQVTM and CDR2 is ANQGSEA. Primers used in a second PCR of roughly 7 to 11 cycles were a sample-barcoded 5' primer and a J-beta primer mix. Each CDR3 protein gets one entry after TCRdb re-called the 5' RACE reads with MiXCR. Of 1.2 million to 1.5 million distinct CDR3 sequences listed, around 55% were seen once; the top ten hold approximately 7%. The clonotype was recovered from a man between 18 and 35 years old in good health. The sequencing sample was made of blood. The chain uses TRBV29-1 and TRBJ2-7, with D unresolved. CDR3 loop: CSVEDPLSYEQYF. The CDR3 bases are TGCAGCGTTGAAGATCCCCTCTCCTACGAGCAGTACTTC.